This note documents a single TCR beta chain sequence. What it recognizes is unknown. Data came from immunoSEQ multiplex PCR; TCRdb stores just in-frame clones and leaves some out. The sample consists of some 150,000 clones, 85% to 90% of them appearing once. The data originate from a study of T cell responses to AZD1222 COVID-19 vaccine. Whole-study findings and limits: At baseline, just a handful of AZD1222 recipients tested seropositive. Females made up more of the donors, who were largely white British, and clonal diversity may have come out too low.

The V and J ends lost 5 bases and 7 bases respectively, with 9 bases between them. Germline CDR1 is MNHEY and CDR2 is SVGAGI. The CDR3 is 12 residues long. The specimen was peripheral blood, collected on day 0 of AZD1222 vaccination. The rearrangement uses TRBV6-5 and TRBJ1-5; unclear D gene. The clonotype was recovered from an adult in good health. The CDR3 loop reads CASSRASQPQHF. The CDR3 DNA sequence: TGTGCCAGCAGTCGGGCGTCCCAGCCCCAGCATTTT.